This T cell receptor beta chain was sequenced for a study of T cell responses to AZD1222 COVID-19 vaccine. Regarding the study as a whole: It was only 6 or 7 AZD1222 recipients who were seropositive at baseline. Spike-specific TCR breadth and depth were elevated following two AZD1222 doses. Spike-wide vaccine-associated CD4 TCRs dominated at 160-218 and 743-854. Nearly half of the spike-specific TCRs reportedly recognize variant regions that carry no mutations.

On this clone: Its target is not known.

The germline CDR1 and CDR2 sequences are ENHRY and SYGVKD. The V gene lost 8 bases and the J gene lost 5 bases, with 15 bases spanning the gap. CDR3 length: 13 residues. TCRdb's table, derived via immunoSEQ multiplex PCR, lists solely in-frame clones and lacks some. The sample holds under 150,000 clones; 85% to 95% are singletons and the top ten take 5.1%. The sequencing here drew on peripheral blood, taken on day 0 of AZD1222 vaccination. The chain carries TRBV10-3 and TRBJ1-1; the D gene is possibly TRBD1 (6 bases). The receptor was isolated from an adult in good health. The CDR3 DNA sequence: TGTGCCATCTGGACAGAAGGGCAGACTGAAGCTTTCTTT. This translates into CAIWTEGQTEAFF.